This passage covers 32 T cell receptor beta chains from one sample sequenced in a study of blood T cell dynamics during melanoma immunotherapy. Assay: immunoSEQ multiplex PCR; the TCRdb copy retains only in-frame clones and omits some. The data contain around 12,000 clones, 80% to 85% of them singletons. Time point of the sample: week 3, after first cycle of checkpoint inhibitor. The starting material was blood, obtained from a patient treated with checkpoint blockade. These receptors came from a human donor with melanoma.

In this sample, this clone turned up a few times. The DNA of the CDR3 is TGTGCCAGCAGCTTAGTACGAGCCGCGCCCCTAGACTATGGCTACACCTTC. It is translated as CASSLVRAAPLDYGYTF. The chain is built from TRBV7-2 and TRBJ1-2; D is unresolved. Germline loops: CDR1 SGHTA, CDR2 FQGNSA. The CDR3 loop spans 17 amino acids. V was clipped by 1 base and J by 3 bases, with 18 bases between them.

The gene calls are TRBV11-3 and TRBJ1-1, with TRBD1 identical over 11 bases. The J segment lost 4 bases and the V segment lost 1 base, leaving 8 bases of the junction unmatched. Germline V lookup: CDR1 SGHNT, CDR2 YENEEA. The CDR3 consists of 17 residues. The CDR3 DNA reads TGTGCCAGCAGCTTAGCGGATGGGACAGGGGGACGCACTGAAGCTTTCTTT. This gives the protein CASSLADGTGGRTEAFF.

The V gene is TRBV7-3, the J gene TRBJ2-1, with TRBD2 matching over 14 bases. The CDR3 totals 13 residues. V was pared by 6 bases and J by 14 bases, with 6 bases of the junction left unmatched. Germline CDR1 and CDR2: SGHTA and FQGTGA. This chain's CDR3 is CASSRGLAGVKFF. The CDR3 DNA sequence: TGTGCCAGCAGTCGGGGACTAGCGGGGGTAAAGTTCTTC. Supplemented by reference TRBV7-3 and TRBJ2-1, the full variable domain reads GAGVSQTPSNKVTEKGKYVELRCDPISGHTALYWYRQSLGQGPEFLIYFQGTGAADDSGLPNDRFFAVRPEGSVSTLKIQRTERGDSAVYLCASSRGLAGVKFFGPGTRLTVL.

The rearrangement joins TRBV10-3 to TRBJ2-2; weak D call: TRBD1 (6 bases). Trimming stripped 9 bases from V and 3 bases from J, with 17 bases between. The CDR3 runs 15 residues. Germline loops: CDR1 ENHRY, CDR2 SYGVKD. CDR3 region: CAIRPGRGYTGELFF. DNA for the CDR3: TGTGCCATTCGCCCGGGCAGGGGATACACCGGGGAGCTGTTTTTT.

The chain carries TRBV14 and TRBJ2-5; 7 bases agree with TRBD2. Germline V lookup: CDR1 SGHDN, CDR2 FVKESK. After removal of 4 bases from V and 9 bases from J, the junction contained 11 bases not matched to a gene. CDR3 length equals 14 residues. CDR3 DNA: TGTGCCAGCAGCCCGGGACTACCTCTTGAATCCCAGTACTTC. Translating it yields CASSPGLPLESQYF.

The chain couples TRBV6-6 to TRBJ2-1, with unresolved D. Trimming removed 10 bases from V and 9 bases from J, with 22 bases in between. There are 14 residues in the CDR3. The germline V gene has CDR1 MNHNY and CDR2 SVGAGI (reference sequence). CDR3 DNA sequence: TGTGCCACATGCCCGGCGCCCGAGGCAAGTGAGCAGTTCTTC. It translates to CATCPAPEASEQFF.

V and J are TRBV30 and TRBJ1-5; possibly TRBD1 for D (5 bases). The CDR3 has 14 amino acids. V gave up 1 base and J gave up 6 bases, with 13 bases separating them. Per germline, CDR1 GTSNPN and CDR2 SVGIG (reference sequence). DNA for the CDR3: TGTGCCTGGAGTGAAGGGGATCCGATTCAGCCCCAGCATTTT. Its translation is CAWSEGDPIQPQHF.

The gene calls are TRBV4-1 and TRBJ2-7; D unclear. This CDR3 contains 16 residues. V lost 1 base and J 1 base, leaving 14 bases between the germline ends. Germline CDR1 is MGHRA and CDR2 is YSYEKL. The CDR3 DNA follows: TGCGCCAGCAGCCAAGGTCCAGCGACGATTTCCTACGAGCAGTACTTC. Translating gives CASSQGPATISYEQYF.

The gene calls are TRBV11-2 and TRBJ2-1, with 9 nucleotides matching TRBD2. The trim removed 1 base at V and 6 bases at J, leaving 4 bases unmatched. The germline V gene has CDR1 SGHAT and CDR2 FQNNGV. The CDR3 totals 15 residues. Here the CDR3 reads CASSLVVTSGNEQFF. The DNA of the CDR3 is TGTGCCAGCAGCTTAGTCGTGACTAGCGGCAATGAGCAGTTCTTC.

CDR3 nucleotides: TGCGCCAGCAGCGGGGGGAGAGGCACAGATACGCAGTATTTT. Its protein product is CASSGGRGTDTQYF. The V call is TRBV5-1, the J call TRBJ2-3; weak D call: TRBD2 (6 bases). CDR3 length equals 14 residues. CDR1 SGHRS and CDR2 YFSETQ come from the germline V gene. Trimming took 4 bases from V and 1 from J, leaving 10 bases between them.

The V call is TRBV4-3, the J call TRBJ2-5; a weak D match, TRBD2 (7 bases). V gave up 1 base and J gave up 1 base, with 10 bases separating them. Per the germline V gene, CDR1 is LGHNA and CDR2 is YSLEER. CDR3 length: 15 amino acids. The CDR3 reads CASSQARGGQETQYF. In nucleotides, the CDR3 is TGCGCCAGCAGCCAAGCGAGGGGGGGCCAAGAGACCCAGTACTTC.

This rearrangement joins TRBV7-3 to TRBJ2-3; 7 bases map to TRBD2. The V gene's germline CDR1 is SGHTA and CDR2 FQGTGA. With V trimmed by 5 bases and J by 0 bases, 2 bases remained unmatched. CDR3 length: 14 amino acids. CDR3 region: CASSPGRSTDTQYF. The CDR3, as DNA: TGTGCCAGCAGCCCCGGGAGGAGCACAGATACGCAGTATTTT.

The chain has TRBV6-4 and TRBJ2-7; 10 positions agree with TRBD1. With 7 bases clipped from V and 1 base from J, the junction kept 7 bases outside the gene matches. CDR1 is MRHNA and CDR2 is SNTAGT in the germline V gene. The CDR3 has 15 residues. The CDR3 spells CASTFRDRGSYEQYF. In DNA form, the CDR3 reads TGTGCCAGCACTTTCCGGGACAGGGGTTCCTACGAGCAGTACTTC.

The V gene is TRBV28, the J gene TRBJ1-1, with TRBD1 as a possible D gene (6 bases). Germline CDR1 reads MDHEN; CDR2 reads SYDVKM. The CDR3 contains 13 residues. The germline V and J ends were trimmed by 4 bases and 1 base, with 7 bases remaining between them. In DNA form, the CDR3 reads TGTGCCAGCAGTTGGGGGCCGAACACTGAAGCTTTCTTT. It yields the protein CASSWGPNTEAFF.

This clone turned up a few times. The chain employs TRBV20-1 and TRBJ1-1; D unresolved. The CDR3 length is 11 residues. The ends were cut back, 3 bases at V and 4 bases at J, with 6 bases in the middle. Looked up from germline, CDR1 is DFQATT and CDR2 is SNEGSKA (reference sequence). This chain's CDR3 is CSASRSTEAFF. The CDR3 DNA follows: TGCAGTGCTAGTAGGTCCACTGAAGCTTTCTTT.

CDR3 loop: CASSSGLAGTDTQYF. The CDR3 DNA follows: TGTGCCAGCTCATCGGGACTAGCGGGCACAGATACGCAGTATTTT. The rearrangement links TRBV18 to TRBJ2-3; 11 bases are shared with TRBD2. The CDR3 runs 15 residues. Per germline, CDR1 KGHSH and CDR2 LQKENI. The ends lost 5 bases at V and 1 base at J; junction bases unmatched: 2. Using reference TRBV18 and TRBJ2-3 for the parts outside the CDR3, the full variable domain is NAGVMQNPRHLVRRRGQEARLRCSPMKGHSHVYWYRQLPEEGLKFMVYLQKENIIDESGMPKERFSAEFPKEGPSILRIQQVVRGDSAAYFCASSSGLAGTDTQYFGPGTRLTVL.

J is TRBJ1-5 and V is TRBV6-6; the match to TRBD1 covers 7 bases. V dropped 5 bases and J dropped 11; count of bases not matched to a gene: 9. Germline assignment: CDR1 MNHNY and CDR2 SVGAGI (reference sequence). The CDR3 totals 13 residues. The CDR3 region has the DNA TGTGCCAGCAGTGTAGACAGGGCTGGGGCCCAGCATTTT. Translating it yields CASSVDRAGAQHF.

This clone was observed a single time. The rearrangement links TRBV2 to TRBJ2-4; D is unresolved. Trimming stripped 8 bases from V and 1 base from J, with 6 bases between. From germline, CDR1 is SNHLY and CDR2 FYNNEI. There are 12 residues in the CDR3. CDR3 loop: CASSQAKNIQYF. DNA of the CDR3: TGTGCCAGCTCTCAGGCCAAAAACATTCAGTACTTC. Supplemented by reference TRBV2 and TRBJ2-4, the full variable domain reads EPEVTQTPSHQVTQMGQEVILRCVPISNHLYFYWYRQILGQKVEFLVSFYNNEISEKSEIFDDQFSVERPDGSNFTLKIRSTKLEDSAMYFCASSQAKNIQYFGAGTRLSVL.

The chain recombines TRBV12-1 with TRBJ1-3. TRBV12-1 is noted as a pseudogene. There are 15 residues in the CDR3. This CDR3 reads CASTSPGRPGNTIYF. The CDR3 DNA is TGTGCCAGCACGTCCCCGGGGCGCCCTGGAAACACCATATATTTT.

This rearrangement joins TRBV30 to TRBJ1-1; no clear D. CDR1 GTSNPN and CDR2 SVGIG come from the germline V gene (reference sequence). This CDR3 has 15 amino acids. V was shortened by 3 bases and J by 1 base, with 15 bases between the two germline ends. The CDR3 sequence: CAWSPWRSGNTEAFF. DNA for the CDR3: TGTGCCTGGAGCCCTTGGCGCTCCGGGAACACTGAAGCTTTCTTT.

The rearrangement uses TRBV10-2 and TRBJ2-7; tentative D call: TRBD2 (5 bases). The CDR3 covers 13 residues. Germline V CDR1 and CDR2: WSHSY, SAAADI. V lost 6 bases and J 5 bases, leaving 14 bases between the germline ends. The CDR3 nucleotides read TGCGCCAGCAGCTCTGGACTTCGCGACGAGCAGTACTTC. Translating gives CASSSGLRDEQYF.

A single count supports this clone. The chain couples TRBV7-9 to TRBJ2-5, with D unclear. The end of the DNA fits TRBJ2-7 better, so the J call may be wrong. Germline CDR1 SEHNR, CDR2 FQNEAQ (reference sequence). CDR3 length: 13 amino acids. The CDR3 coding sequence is TGTGCCAGCAGCTTAGAGTACACCTACGAGCAGTACTTC. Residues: CASSLEYTYEQYF.

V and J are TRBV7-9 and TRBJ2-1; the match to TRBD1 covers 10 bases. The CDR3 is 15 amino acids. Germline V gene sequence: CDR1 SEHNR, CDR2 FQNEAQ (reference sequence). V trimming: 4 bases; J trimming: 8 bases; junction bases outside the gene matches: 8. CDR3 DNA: TGTGCCAGCAGCTCCCGTCGGGACAGGGGCGATGAGCAGTTCTTC. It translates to CASSSRRDRGDEQFF.

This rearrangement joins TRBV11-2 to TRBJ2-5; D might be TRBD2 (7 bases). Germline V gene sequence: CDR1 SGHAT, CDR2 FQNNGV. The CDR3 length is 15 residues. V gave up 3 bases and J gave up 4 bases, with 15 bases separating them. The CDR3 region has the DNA TGTGCCAGCAGCTTCGAGGGGGGGCATAGAGAGACCCAGTACTTC. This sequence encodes CASSFEGGHRETQYF.

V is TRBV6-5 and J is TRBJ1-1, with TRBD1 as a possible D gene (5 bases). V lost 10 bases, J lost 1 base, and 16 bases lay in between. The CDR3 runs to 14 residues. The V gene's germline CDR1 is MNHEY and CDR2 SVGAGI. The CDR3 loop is CAIRRGGPNTEAFF. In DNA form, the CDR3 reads TGTGCCATCAGACGGGGCGGACCGAACACTGAAGCTTTCTTT.

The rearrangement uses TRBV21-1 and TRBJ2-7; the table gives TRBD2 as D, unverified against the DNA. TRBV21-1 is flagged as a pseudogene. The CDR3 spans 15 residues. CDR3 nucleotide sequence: TGTGCCAGCAGCAAACCGACTAGCGGACACTACGAGCAGTACTTC. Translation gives CASSKPTSGHYEQYF.

CDR3 nucleotide sequence: TGTGCCAGTAGTATCCGGGCCGGGGAGCTGTTTTTT. The encoded protein is CASSIRAGELFF. The chain is built from TRBV19 and TRBJ2-2, with D hard to call. Trimming took 3 bases from V and 6 from J, leaving 5 bases between them. Germline V gives CDR1 LNHDA, CDR2 SQIVND (reference sequence). This CDR3 contains 12 residues. Full variable domain (missing parts from reference TRBV19 and TRBJ2-2): DGGITQSPKYLFRKEGQNVTLSCEQNLNHDAMYWYRQDPGQGLRLIYYSQIVNDFQKGDIAEGYSVSREKKESFPLTVTSAQKNPTAFYLCASSIRAGELFFGEGSRLTVL.

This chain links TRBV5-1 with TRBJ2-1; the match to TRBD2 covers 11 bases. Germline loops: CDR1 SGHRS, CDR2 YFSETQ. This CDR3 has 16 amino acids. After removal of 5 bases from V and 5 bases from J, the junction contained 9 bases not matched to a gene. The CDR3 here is CASSYSGGAWNNEQFF. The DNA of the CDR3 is TGCGCCAGCAGTTATAGCGGGGGGGCTTGGAACAATGAGCAGTTCTTC.

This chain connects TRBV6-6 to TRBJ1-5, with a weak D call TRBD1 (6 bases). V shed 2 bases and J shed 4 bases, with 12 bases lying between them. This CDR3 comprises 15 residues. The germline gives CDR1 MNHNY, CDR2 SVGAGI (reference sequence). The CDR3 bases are TGTGCCAGCAGTTACGACGACAGGATGAATCAGCCCCAGCATTTT. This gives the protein CASSYDDRMNQPQHF.

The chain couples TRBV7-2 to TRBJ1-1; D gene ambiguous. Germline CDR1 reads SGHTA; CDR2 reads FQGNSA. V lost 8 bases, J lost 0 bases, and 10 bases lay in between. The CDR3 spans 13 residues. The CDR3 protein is CASASSMNTEAFF. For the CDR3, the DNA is TGTGCCAGCGCGTCCAGCATGAACACTGAAGCTTTCTTT.

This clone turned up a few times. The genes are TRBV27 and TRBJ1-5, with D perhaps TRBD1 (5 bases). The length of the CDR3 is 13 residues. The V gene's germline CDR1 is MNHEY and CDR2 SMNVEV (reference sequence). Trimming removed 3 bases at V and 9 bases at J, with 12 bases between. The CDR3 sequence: CASSFGGQTPQHF. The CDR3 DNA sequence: TGTGCCAGCAGTTTCGGAGGACAAACGCCCCAGCATTTT.

This chain's CDR3 is CASSYSGSDEQYF. The DNA for the CDR3 is TGTGCCAGCAGTTACTCAGGGTCCGACGAGCAGTACTTC. The genes are TRBV2 and TRBJ2-7; D might be TRBD1 (5 bases). The ends were cut back, 5 bases at V and 5 bases at J, with 13 bases in the middle. CDR3 length equals 13 residues. The germline CDR1 and CDR2 sequences are SNHLY and FYNNEI.